A single sample is the source of the 8 T cell receptor beta chains below, sequenced in a study of CD8 T cells in Susac syndrome. With random hexamers, reverse transcription was performed on roughly 0.5 to 1 ug of RNA. TCRdb independently ran MiXCR on the immunoSEQ multiplex PCR reads; one entry per CDR3 protein. The table lists 140,000 or so distinct CDR3 sequences, roughly 95% of them singletons, with roughly 0.083% in the top ten. The specimen sequenced was CD4+ T cells from PBMCs. The receptors here all came from a human donor in good health.

The rearrangement uses TRBV29-1 and TRBJ2-7, with D possibly TRBD1 on 6 matching bases. V was cut by 8 bases and J by 3 bases, with 17 bases left in between. This CDR3 has 13 amino acids. Germline V gene lookup returns CDR1 SQVTM and CDR2 ANQGSEA. CDR3 amino acids: CSIRGSGLYEQYF. CDR3 DNA: TGCAGCATCAGGGGATCAGGGCTCTACGAGCAGTACTTC.

The V and J genes are TRBV7-9 and TRBJ2-5; D perhaps matches TRBD1 (6 bases). V lost 1 base and J 4 bases, leaving 13 bases between the germline ends. Per germline, CDR1 SEHNR and CDR2 FQNEAQ (reference sequence). The CDR3 contains 15 residues. The CDR3 region is CASSLGTRGAETQYF. The CDR3 DNA reads TGTGCCAGCAGCTTAGGGACCAGGGGCGCAGAGACCCAGTACTTC.

The chain joins TRBV19 to TRBJ2-4; D assignment may be TRBD1 or TRBD2 (5 bases each). V lost 5 bases, J lost 1 base, and 12 bases lay in between. The CDR3 contains 15 residues. Germline values: CDR1 LNHDA, CDR2 SQIVND (reference sequence). CDR3 protein: CASSLGRQAKNIQYF. The CDR3, as DNA: TGTGCCAGTAGTTTGGGACGCCAGGCCAAAAACATTCAGTACTTC.

V is TRBV29-1 and J is TRBJ2-3; D gene unclear. CDR1 SQVTM and CDR2 ANQGSEA come from the germline V gene. Trimming removed 7 bases from V and 1 base from J, with 15 bases in between. The CDR3 has 14 amino acids. The CDR3 region is CSASLLGGTDTQYF. The CDR3 region has the DNA TGCAGCGCGTCACTCCTAGGTGGCACAGATACGCAGTATTTT.

The chain links TRBV25-1 to TRBJ2-1, with a possible D match to TRBD2 (6 bases). V was shortened by 3 bases and J by 4 bases, with 13 bases between the two germline ends. CDR1 MGHDK and CDR2 SYGVNS come from the germline V gene. This CDR3 has 15 residues. The CDR3 protein is CASSESGSEYNEQFF. CDR3 DNA sequence: TGTGCCAGCAGTGAGTCCGGGAGCGAATACAATGAGCAGTTCTTC. The whole variable domain, remainder taken from reference TRBV25-1 and TRBJ2-1, is EADIYQTPRYLVIGTGKKITLECSQTMGHDKMYWYQQDPGMELHLIHYSYGVNSTEKGDLSSESTVSRIRTEHFPLTLESARPSHTSQYLCASSESGSEYNEQFFGPGTRLTVL.

CDR3: CASRSRNFTDTQYF. The DNA for the CDR3 is TGTGCCAGCAGAAGCAGAAACTTCACAGATACGCAGTATTTT. The chain recombines TRBV7-8 with TRBJ2-3; no reliable D call. V was pared by 6 bases and J by 2 bases, with 12 bases between. Germline values: CDR1 SGHVS, CDR2 FQNEAQ. CDR3 length: 14 amino acids.

The J gene is TRBJ2-3, the V gene TRBV12-3 or TRBV12-4; D gene unclear. V was clipped by 4 bases and J by 0 bases, with 20 bases between them. This CDR3 has 18 residues. This chain's CDR3 is CASSSGKVTSESTDTQYF. CDR3 DNA: TGTGCCAGCAGTTCGGGCAAGGTAACCTCGGAAAGCACAGATACGCAGTATTTT.

The chain combines TRBV11-3 with TRBJ1-2, with D maybe TRBD1 (6 bases). The V gene's germline CDR1 is SGHNT and CDR2 YENEEA. Trimming pared 1 base from V and 8 bases from J, leaving 11 bases between. This CDR3 is built from 13 residues. CDR3 in DNA: TGTGCCAGCAGCTTAGCACAGGGAGGCGGCTACACCTTC. Protein: CASSLAQGGGYTF.